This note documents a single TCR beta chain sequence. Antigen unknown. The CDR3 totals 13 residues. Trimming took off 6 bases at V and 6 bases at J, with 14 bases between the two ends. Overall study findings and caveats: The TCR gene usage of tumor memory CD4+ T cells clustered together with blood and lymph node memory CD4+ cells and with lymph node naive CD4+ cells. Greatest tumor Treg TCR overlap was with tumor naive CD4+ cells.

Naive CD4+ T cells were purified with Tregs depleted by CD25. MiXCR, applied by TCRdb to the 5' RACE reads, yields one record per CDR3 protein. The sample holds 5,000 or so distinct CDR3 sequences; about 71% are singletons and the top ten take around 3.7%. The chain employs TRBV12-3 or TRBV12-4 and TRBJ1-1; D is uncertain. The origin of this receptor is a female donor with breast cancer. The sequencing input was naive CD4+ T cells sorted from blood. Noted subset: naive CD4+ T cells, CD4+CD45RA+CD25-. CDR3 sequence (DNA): TGTGCCAGCAGGGCCAGCAGTCTCCCTGAAGCTTTCTTT. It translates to CASRASSLPEAFF.